This entry lists 21 T cell receptor beta chains sequenced from one sample in a study of CD8+CD57+ T cells in acquired aplastic anemia. Template material for TCR beta VDJ and CDR3 profiling consisted of genomic DNA. TCRdb independently ran MiXCR on the reads; one entry per CDR3 protein. The table lists 400,000 to 450,000 distinct CDR3 sequences, around 68% of them singletons. Sequenced: sorted CD4+, CD8+, or CD8+CD57+ T cells (not recorded which) from PBMCs. The source is a human donor in good health, serving as a control.

This clonotype appeared many times. The V and J genes are TRBV5-6 and TRBJ2-7, with TRBD1 identical over 7 bases. Germline trimming cut 0 bases from V and 1 base from J; bases unmatched to any gene: 7. The germline CDR1 and CDR2 sequences are SGHDT and YYEEEE. There are 16 residues in the CDR3. CDR3 region: CASSLVHSGQSYEQYF. The DNA of the CDR3 is TGTGCCAGCAGCTTGGTTCATTCGGGACAGTCCTACGAGCAGTACTTC.

This clonotype was counted only a few times. This chain connects TRBV10-3 to TRBJ2-7; D is ambiguous. The V end was cut by 3 bases, the J end by 6 bases, with 12 bases between. The germline gives CDR1 ENHRY, CDR2 SYGVKD. CDR3 length equals 13 residues. The CDR3 here is CAISDPSWGEQYF. The CDR3 DNA is TGTGCCATCAGTGACCCTTCCTGGGGCGAGCAGTACTTC.

This sequence joins TRBV7-3 and TRBJ1-2; D is uncertain. The CDR3 extends over 18 amino acids. Germline V lookup: CDR1 SGHTA, CDR2 FQGTGA. Trimming left V 5 bases short and J 5 bases short, with 27 bases between. The CDR3 bases are TGTGCCAGCAGCCTGCTCGTTACTAGCACAGATACGCAGTATGGCTACACCTTC. Residues: CASSLLVTSTDTQYGYTF.

The chain combines TRBV24-1 with TRBJ1-6; TRBD1 agrees at 7 bases. Unmatched junction bases numbered 3, after V lost 5 bases and J lost 6 bases. This CDR3 contains 14 residues. In germline, CDR1 is KGHDR, CDR2 SFDVKD. CDR3 region: CATSGNRGNSPLHF. For the CDR3, the DNA is TGTGCCACCAGTGGGAACAGGGGTAATTCACCCCTCCACTTT.

The chain is built from TRBV19 and TRBJ1-2, with no clear D. Trimming pared 7 bases from V and 4 bases from J, leaving 16 bases between. Germline CDR1 reads LNHDA; CDR2 reads SQIVND (reference sequence). This CDR3 has 14 amino acids. The CDR3 DNA is TGTGCCAGTAAATTAGCAGGTTTATCCTATGGCTACACCTTC. It codes for CASKLAGLSYGYTF.

This clonotype has a single count. The junction and the germline gene differ at one end; a read error may be behind it. The V and J genes are TRBV19 and TRBJ1-1; D is possibly TRBD1 (6 bases). Germline loops: CDR1 LNHDA, CDR2 SQIVND (reference sequence). The CDR3 sequence is 12 residues long. This CDR3 reads CASKQGGFEAFF. The DNA for the CDR3 is TGTGCCAGTAAACAGGGTGGATTTGAAGCCTTCTTT. The full variable domain, in which reference TRBV19 and TRBJ1-1 provide the parts outside the CDR3, is DGGITQSPKYLFRKEGQNVTLSCEQNLNHDAMYWYRQDPGQGLRLIYYSQIVNDFQKGDIAEGYSVSREKKESFPLTVTSAQKNPTAFYLCASKQGGFEAFFGQGTRLTVV.

This clonotype occurred many times. CDR3 sequence (DNA): TGTGCCAGTAGTATGTCCGGAGGGGTCGACGAGCAGTACTTC. Translated, it gives CASSMSGGVDEQYF. V and J are TRBV19 and TRBJ2-7; weak D call: TRBD2 (6 bases). The germline V gene has CDR1 LNHDA and CDR2 SQIVND (reference sequence). V was trimmed by 3 bases and J by 5 bases, leaving 14 bases between them. The length of the CDR3 is 14 residues.

Turning to this clonotype: One end of the junction fails to match germline, which may point to a read error. The chain links TRBV10-3 to TRBJ1-6, with D tentatively TRBD1 (5 bases). The germline V gene encodes CDR1 ENHRY and CDR2 SYGVKD. CDR3 length: 15 amino acids. This CDR3 is CAISERDQDNSALLF. In nucleotides, the CDR3 is TGTGCCATCAGTGAGCGGGACCAGGATAATTCAGCCCTCCTCTTT.

This clonotype was counted ten times or more. The chain combines TRBV30 with TRBJ1-4, with D hard to call. This CDR3 comprises 11 residues. V lost 7 bases to trimming and J lost 6 bases, with 9 bases between them. In germline, CDR1 is GTSNPN, CDR2 SVGIG (reference sequence). In DNA form, the CDR3 reads TGTGCCTCGCGCGCTGATGAAAAACTGTTTTTT. Translating it yields CASRADEKLFF.

As regards this clonotype: Because the CDR3 is missing its conserved closing phenylalanine or tryptophan, this is likely a read error. The V gene is TRBV7-3, the J gene TRBJ1-2; D gene ambiguous. V was pared by 2 bases and J by 7 bases, with 11 bases between. Germline V gene data show CDR1 as SGHTA and CDR2 as FQGTGA. CDR3 length equals 13 residues. The CDR3, as DNA: TGTGCCAGCAGCTTAGCACGGGTGTCTGGCTACACCTTA. Amino acids: CASSLARVSGYTL.

The chain combines TRBV7-3 with TRBJ2-3; the match to TRBD2 covers 9 bases. The ends lost 5 bases at V and 11 bases at J; junction bases unmatched: 14. CDR3 length equals 15 residues. Germline V gene data show CDR1 as SGHTA and CDR2 as FQGTGA. The CDR3 DNA reads as TGTGCCAGCAGCCCGTACGCGGGGGGGAGAGCTAGGCAGTATTTT. Translation: CASSPYAGGRARQYF.

This clonotype is a singleton in its sample. The J gene is TRBJ1-2, the V gene TRBV29-1; 8 positions agree with TRBD1. Germline CDR1 is SQVTM and CDR2 is ANQGSEA. The CDR3 is 13 amino acids. After removal of 6 bases from V and 4 bases from J, the junction contained 7 bases not matched to a gene. The CDR3 is CSVELQGGYGYTF. As DNA, the CDR3 is TGCAGCGTGGAGTTACAGGGGGGCTATGGCTACACCTTC.

This clonotype was counted once. This chain links TRBV6-1 with TRBJ1-5; 8 positions agree with TRBD1. V shed 7 bases and J 7 bases; nucleotides not matched to a gene: 6. Germline V lookup: CDR1 MNHNS, CDR2 SASEGT. The CDR3 is 13 residues long. The CDR3 sequence: CASNPTGDQPQHF. CDR3 nucleotide sequence: TGTGCCAGCAATCCGACAGGGGACCAGCCCCAGCATTTT.

This clonotype was found a few times. This chain links TRBV19 with TRBJ2-5; 7 bases map to TRBD2. The CDR3 runs to 15 residues. With V trimmed by 8 bases and J by 5 bases, 14 bases remained unmatched. Germline values: CDR1 LNHDA, CDR2 SQIVND (reference sequence). CDR3 bases: TGTGCCAGTCGAAGGCAGGGACTAAGGATCGAGACCCAGTACTTC. As protein: CASRRQGLRIETQYF.

With regard to this clonotype: Because the CDR3's place on the DNA is in doubt, the DNA is left out and the CDR3 is given as listed by TCRdb. This chain connects TRBV29-1 to TRBJ1-5; the D call in the table, TRBD1, was not verified against the DNA. Counting both end residues, the CDR3 totals 24 amino acids. Germline-derived CDR1 and CDR2 are SQVTM and ANQGSEA. The CDR3 sequence: CSVEDTGGYTFGSGTRGPNQPQHF.

This clonotype has ten or more counts. The V and J genes are TRBV12-3 or TRBV12-4 and TRBJ2-1; the match to TRBD2 covers 11 bases. The ends lost 3 bases at V and 6 bases at J; junction bases unmatched: 1. The length of the CDR3 is 14 residues. CDR3 protein: CASSFSGGVNEQFF. The CDR3 region has the DNA TGTGCCAGCAGTTTTAGCGGGGGGGTCAATGAGCAGTTCTTC.

The chain combines TRBV9 with TRBJ1-3; perhaps TRBD1 as D (5 bases). Germline V gene data show CDR1 as SGDLS and CDR2 as YYNGEE. This CDR3 region has 15 residues. V gave up 4 bases and J gave up 14 bases, with 25 bases separating them. CDR3 nucleotide sequence: TGTGCCAGCAGCTTACAGGAGATACCGGCAGATACGCTATATTTT. Residues: CASSLQEIPADTLYF.

This clonotype was recorded at least ten times. This chain connects TRBV7-7 to TRBJ1-1; D not certain. The germline V gene has CDR1 SSHAT and CDR2 FNYEAQ (reference sequence). The V end lost 5 bases, the J end lost 2 bases, and 9 bases lay between the germline ends. This CDR3 contains 13 residues. CDR3 nucleotides: TGTGCCAGCAGCCCAGACCCAAACACTGAAGCTTTCTTT. It is translated as CASSPDPNTEAFF.

This clonotype was recorded at least ten times. The rearrangement joins TRBV6-1 to TRBJ1-5, with D perhaps matching TRBD1 (5 bases). CDR3 length: 14 amino acids. V was pared by 2 bases and J by 9 bases, with 14 bases between. The germline CDR1 and CDR2 sequences are MNHNS and SASEGT. The CDR3 spells CASSEYGAPRPQHF. CDR3 DNA: TGTGCCAGCAGTGAATACGGGGCCCCAAGGCCCCAGCATTTT.

The chain is built from TRBV5-1 and TRBJ1-3; D is ambiguous. V was pared by 0 bases and J by 6 bases, with 13 bases between. Germline V gene lookup returns CDR1 SGHRS and CDR2 YFSETQ. There are 15 residues in the CDR3. The CDR3 nucleotides are TGCGCCAGCAGCTTGGGTGCCGCCGCTGAAAACACCATATATTTT. Encoded protein: CASSLGAAAENTIYF.

About this clonotype: The CDR3 carries no conserved terminal phenylalanine or tryptophan, so it likely arises from a read error. Because the CDR3's place on the DNA is in doubt, the DNA is left out and the CDR3 is given as listed by TCRdb. The rearrangement joins TRBV7-9 to TRBJ1-5; TRBD1 is the table's D call, not checked against the DNA. The germline V gene has CDR1 SEHNR and CDR2 FQNEAQ (reference sequence). The CDR3 is 13 amino acids in total, end residues counted. The chain's CDR3 is CASSIDRGFWPRH.